The rows below give T cell receptor beta chains drawn from one sample of a study of OX40 agonist ivuxolimab in advanced cancers. Some clones are missing from TCRdb's copy, which holds only in-frame ones; the method was immunoSEQ multiplex PCR. The sample has about 71,000 clones, approximately 90% seen once. Sample: CD4+ or CD8+ T cells sorted from blood, taken in a trial of the OX40 agonist ivuxolimab. These receptors were obtained from an adult with an advanced solid tumor such as melanoma, head and neck, liver or kidney cancer. Each CDR3 is given with its conserved first and last residue. D genes are given only for firm matches. A row's size may be missing; if present it is once, few, many or a size class.

V gene	D gene	J gene	clone size	CDR3 DNA	CDR3 protein
TRBV4-3	-	TRBJ2-7	-	TGCGCCAGCAGCCAAGGCAACGGTATGGGATACTACGAGCAGTACTTC	CASSQGNGMGYYEQYF
TRBV6-5	-	TRBJ2-7	-	TGTGCCAGCAGTGCCGTAGGGCCGATCTACGAGCAGTACTTC	CASSAVGPIYEQYF
TRBV29-1	TRBD1	TRBJ1-2	-	TGCAGCGTGGATACACAGGGGGAATTCGTTGGCTACACCTTC	CSVDTQGEFVGYTF
TRBV4-1	-	TRBJ2-7	-	TGCGCCAGCAGCCAAGATTCAGGATACGAGCAGTACTTC	CASSQDSGYEQYF
TRBV7-9	-	TRBJ2-2	few	TGTGCCAGCAGCCAGACGGAGAAAGGCGGGGAGCTGTTTTTT	CASSQTEKGGELFF
TRBV13	-	TRBJ2-2	-	TGTGCCAGCAGCACCCATATGGACACCGGGGAGCTGTTTTTT	CASSTHMDTGELFF
TRBV7-8	TRBD1	TRBJ2-3	-	TGTGCCAGCAGCTTAGCGCAGGTTGACAGGGAGACAGATACGCAGTATTTT	CASSLAQVDRETDTQYF
TRBV7-9	-	TRBJ1-3	-	TGTGCCAGCAGTTACACGACTCGGGTAAACACCATATATTTT	CASSYTTRVNTIYF
TRBV4-2	-	TRBJ2-7	-	TGTGCCAGCAGCCAACGGTCGGTACACAGGGAAAACTACGAGCAGTACTTC	CASSQRSVHRENYEQYF
TRBV7-9	-	TRBJ1-4	-	TGTGCCAGCAGCCAAGCGGGGATGGAGGGGGAAAAACTGTTTTTT	CASSQAGMEGEKLFF
TRBV28	TRBD2	TRBJ2-1	-	TGTGCCAGCAGTTTTAGACTAGCGGGAGACAGTGAGCAGTTCTTC	CASSFRLAGDSEQFF
TRBV15	TRBD1	TRBJ2-2	-	TGTGCCACCAGATCGGTACAGGGGGGTCCCGGGGAGCTGTTTTTT	CATRSVQGGPGELFF
TRBV11-2	-	TRBJ2-3	-	TGTGCCAGCAGCTCCAGCGACAGCACAGATACGCAGTATTTT	CASSSSDSTDTQYF
TRBV9	-	TRBJ2-1	once	TGTGCCAGCAGCGTAGGGAGCGGCAAGTACAATGAGCAGTTCTTC	CASSVGSGKYNEQFF
TRBV13	-	TRBJ2-1	-	TGTGCCAGCAGCATGGACGGGAGCTCCTACAATGAGCAGTTCTTC	CASSMDGSSYNEQFF
TRBV19	-	TRBJ2-7	-	TGTGCCAGTAGTATAGACAGCCTCTCCTACGAGCAGTACTTC	CASSIDSLSYEQYF
TRBV2	TRBD1	TRBJ2-3	-	TGTGCCAGCTGGGACAGGGCGACAGATACGCAGTATTTT	CASWDRATDTQYF
TRBV13	-	TRBJ2-5	-	TGTGCCAGCAGCGGACGACAAGAGACCCAGTACTTC	CASSGRQETQYF
TRBV28	-	TRBJ2-1	-	TGTGCCAGCAGTTCGACCCTACACAATGAGCAGTTCTTC	CASSSTLHNEQFF
TRBV27	-	TRBJ2-7	-	TGTGCCAGCAGTTTAGGGTATAGCTCCTACGAGCAGTACTTC	CASSLGYSSYEQYF
TRBV28	-	TRBJ1-4	once	TGTGCCAGCAGTTTGCAGGGTAATGAAAAACTGTTTTTT	CASSLQGNEKLFF
TRBV4-3	-	TRBJ1-4	-	TGCGCCAGCAGCCAAGATACCTATCGGAGAGAAAAACTGTTTTTT	CASSQDTYRREKLFF
TRBV11-2	-	TRBJ2-3	-	TGTGCCAGCAGCTTAGCCGGGACGGGACCCGGGCACCCACAGTATTTT	CASSLAGTGPGHPQYF
TRBV28	-	TRBJ2-2	-	TGTGCCAGCAGTACGACACATGGGAACACCGGGGAGCTGTTTTTT	CASSTTHGNTGELFF
TRBV7-9	-	TRBJ2-6	-	TGTGCCAGCAGCACCCACTCTGGGGCCAACGTCCTGACTTTC	CASSTHSGANVLTF
TRBV7-6	TRBD1	TRBJ1-4	-	TGTGCCAGCAGCTTGGAGGAAGGGGGCGCCTATGAAAAACTGTTTTTT	CASSLEEGGAYEKLFF
TRBV19	-	TRBJ1-1	-	TGTGCCAGTAGTGTCGATATCTCGGTATCACTCGACGGAACTGAAGCTTTCTTT	CASSVDISVSLDGTEAFF
TRBV27	TRBD2	TRBJ2-2	-	TGTGCCAGCAGTTGGGGGGGGACGAACACCGGGGAGCTGTTTTTT	CASSWGGTNTGELFF
TRBV5-3	-	TRBJ2-1	-	TGTGCCAGAAGCTCCCGGGGAGGGGGACAGGCGAACAATGAGCAGTTCTTC	CARSSRGGGQANNEQFF
TRBV30	-	TRBJ1-5	-	TGTGCCTGGAGTGAAATTGCCTCGGATCAGCCCCAGCATTTT	CAWSEIASDQPQHF
TRBV28	TRBD1	TRBJ1-6	-	TGTGCCAGCAAAGACAGGGCTTCACCCCTCCACTTT	CASKDRASPLHF
TRBV18	TRBD1	TRBJ2-1	few	TGTGCCAGCTCACCACGTATGGGACAGGGGAATGAGCAGTTCTTC	CASSPRMGQGNEQFF
TRBV7-3	TRBD2	TRBJ2-1	-	TGTGCCAGCAGCGCGGCTAGCGGCCTCCACAATGAGCAGTTCTTC	CASSAASGLHNEQFF
TRBV10-3	-	TRBJ2-5	-	TGTGCCATCAGTTCTCAGGGGCAGGGGGAGACCCAGTACTTC	CAISSQGQGETQYF
TRBV29-1	-	TRBJ1-1	few	TGCAGCGTTGGATCGGTTACTGAAGCTTTCTTT	CSVGSVTEAFF
TRBV19	TRBD2	TRBJ2-2	-	TGTGCCAGTATGCGACGGGAGGGCCCGTACGGGGAGCTGTTTTTT	CASMRREGPYGELFF
TRBV29-1	-	TRBJ2-6	-	TGCAGCGTTTTGGGGAGCTCTGGGGCCAACGTCCTGACTTTC	CSVLGSSGANVLTF
TRBV4-3	-	TRBJ2-3	-	TGCGCCAGCAGCCTCACGCAGAACACAGATACGCAGTATTTT	CASSLTQNTDTQYF
TRBV4-3	-	TRBJ2-5	-	TGCGCCAGCAGCCAAGAAGAACTAGGTGAGACCCAGTACTTC	CASSQEELGETQYF
TRBV19	-	TRBJ1-5	-	TGTGCCAGTAACGAACTTAATCAGCCCCAGCATTTT	CASNELNQPQHF
TRBV7-2	-	TRBJ1-1	-	TGTGCCAGCAGCTTACAGGCGACCATGAACACTGAAGCTTTCTTT	CASSLQATMNTEAFF
TRBV11-2	TRBD2	TRBJ2-5	-	TGTGCCAGCAGCTTAGAGGGTAGCGGGCGACCTCAAGAGACCCAGTACTTC	CASSLEGSGRPQETQYF
TRBV28	-	TRBJ1-5	-	TGTGCCAGCAGTTTAATGACAGACTCAAATCAGCCCCAGCATTTT	CASSLMTDSNQPQHF
TRBV5-4	-	TRBJ2-3	-	TGTGCCAGCAGCTTTAGGGCTAGCTGGCCCACAGATACGCAGTATTTT	CASSFRASWPTDTQYF
TRBV7-2	-	TRBJ2-2	-	TGTGCCAGCAGCTTAGTGTTTGGGGGCGGGGAGCTGTTTTTT	CASSLVFGGGELFF
TRBV27	-	TRBJ2-5	-	TGTGCCAGCAGCCCTCTAGGGCTAGCCCTGCAGACCCAGTACTTC	CASSPLGLALQTQYF
TRBV6-6	-	TRBJ2-1	once	TGTGCCAGCAGTTACGCAACGGAGCAGTTCTTC	CASSYATEQFF
TRBV6-1	-	TRBJ1-1	-	TGTGCCAGCAGTGAAGTACAGGGCCACACTGAAGCTTTCTTT	CASSEVQGHTEAFF
TRBV19	TRBD2	TRBJ2-2	-	TGTGCCAGCGGACTAGCGGGTCGAAAGGGGGAGCTGTTTTTT	CASGLAGRKGELFF
TRBV9	-	TRBJ2-2	once	TGTGCCAGTTCTTATCAGGGGGGCCAGACGAACACCGGGGAGCTGTTTTTT	CASSYQGGQTNTGELFF
TRBV4-3	TRBD1	TRBJ1-2	once	TGCGCCAGCAGCCCTTGGACAGGGAGCTATTCAGGCTATGGCTACACCTTC	CASSPWTGSYSGYGYTF